Below, 18 T cell receptor beta chains from the same sample are listed, as sequenced in a study of T cell responses to AZD1222 COVID-19 vaccine. The protocol was immunoSEQ multiplex PCR, while the TCRdb copy is restricted to in-frame clones and leaves out a portion. The sample contains 150,000 to 170,000 clones, 88% of which appear only once. Sequences were derived from peripheral blood, sampled on day 0 of AZD1222 vaccination. The receptors derive from an adult in good health.

The rearrangement links TRBV6-1 to TRBJ1-2; D ambiguous. V was pared by 2 bases and J by 6 bases, with 10 bases between. This CDR3 spans 13 amino acids. Germline V gives CDR1 MNHNS, CDR2 SASEGT. CDR3 amino acids: CASSETLWDGYTF. The CDR3 region has the DNA TGTGCCAGCAGTGAAACATTATGGGATGGCTACACCTTC.

V and J are TRBV27 and TRBJ1-1; the D is unclear. Trimming removed 0 bases from V and 11 bases from J, with 16 bases in between. Germline lookup yields CDR1 MNHEY and CDR2 SMNVEV (reference sequence). This CDR3 region has 14 residues. The CDR3 region is CASSLSGRLDWAFF. The CDR3 DNA follows: TGTGCCAGCAGTTTATCGGGGAGGTTAGACTGGGCTTTCTTT.

This clone was found once. The chain joins TRBV3-1 (or the pseudogene TRBV3-2) to TRBJ1-5; D ambiguous. Germline loops: CDR1 LGHDT, CDR2 YNNKEL (reference sequence). V lost 1 base and J lost 7, with 11 bases in between. The CDR3 sequence is 14 residues long. CDR3 sequence: CASSQGEVRQPQHF. The CDR3 nucleotides read TGTGCCAGCAGCCAAGGGGAGGTTCGACAGCCCCAGCATTTT.

The V and J genes are TRBV5-4 and TRBJ2-7; 7 nucleotides line up with TRBD1. The CDR3 covers 13 residues. Germline loops: CDR1 SGHNT, CDR2 YYREEE (reference sequence). The V and J ends lost 3 bases and 3 bases, in that order; junction bases with no gene match: 3. The CDR3 spells CASSSTGLYEQYF. CDR3 DNA: TGTGCCAGCAGCTCGACAGGGCTCTACGAGCAGTACTTC.

The gene calls are TRBV4-1 and TRBJ1-4, with 7 positions matching TRBD1. Trimming took 1 base from V and 7 from J; bases not matched to a gene: 3. CDR1 and CDR2 (germline): MGHRA, YSYEKL. The CDR3 contains 14 residues. The CDR3 is CASSQVAGGEKLFF. The CDR3 nucleotides read TGCGCCAGCAGCCAAGTGGCAGGGGGTGAAAAACTGTTTTTT.

The V call is TRBV4-3, the J call TRBJ1-2; D gene ambiguous. The CDR3 covers 12 residues. The ends were cut back, 2 bases at V and 8 bases at J, with 9 bases in the middle. The V gene's germline CDR1 is LGHNA and CDR2 YSLEER. In DNA, the CDR3 is TGCGCCAGCAGCCAAAACATGGGGGGCTACACCTTC. Residues: CASSQNMGGYTF.

V and J are TRBV25-1 and TRBJ1-4; no clear D gene. Trimming left V 0 bases short and J 8 bases short, with 13 bases between. The CDR3 totals 15 residues. Germline assignment: CDR1 MGHDK and CDR2 SYGVNS. The CDR3: CASSEYRTAGEKLFF. CDR3 DNA sequence: TGTGCCAGCAGTGAATATCGTACAGCTGGCGAAAAACTGTTTTTT.

V gene TRBV6-5 combines with J gene TRBJ1-2; TRBD1 matches at 8 bases. Germline values: CDR1 MNHEY, CDR2 SVGAGI. This CDR3 comprises 12 residues. Unmatched junction bases numbered 5, after V lost 7 bases and J lost 7 bases. CDR3 sequence reads: CASTPDRVGYTF. The CDR3 bases are TGTGCCAGCACCCCGGACAGGGTTGGCTACACCTTC.

On this clone itself: Other nucleotide sequences in the sample specify the same CDR3. V usage is TRBV19 and J usage is TRBJ1-1, with no clear D. The germline gives CDR1 LNHDA, CDR2 SQIVND (reference sequence). V was clipped by 8 bases and J by 0 bases, with 10 bases between them. This CDR3 has 13 amino acids. The CDR3 loop is CASSETMNTEAFF. The DNA of the CDR3 is TGTGCCAGTTCGGAAACTATGAACACTGAAGCTTTCTTT.

The chain has TRBV5-4 and TRBJ2-2; 7 nucleotides align to TRBD1. The J segment lost 1 base and the V segment lost 4 bases, leaving 4 bases of the junction unmatched. The CDR3 is 15 amino acids. The germline V gene encodes CDR1 SGHNT and CDR2 YYREEE (reference sequence). In DNA, the CDR3 is TGTGCCAGCAGCCCGACAGGGATGAACACCGGGGAGCTGTTTTTT. Translation: CASSPTGMNTGELFF.

The genes are TRBV6-2 or TRBV6-3 and TRBJ1-4; D call uncertain. The germline V gene has CDR1 MNHEY and CDR2 SVGEGT. The CDR3 has 12 residues. V lost 5 bases and J 7 bases, leaving 8 bases between the germline ends. The CDR3 DNA is TGTGCCAGCAGTCCGCCCATTGAAAAACTGTTTTTT. It specifies CASSPPIEKLFF.

The rearrangement joins TRBV19 to TRBJ1-5; maybe TRBD1 (5 bases). Trimming stripped 7 bases from V and 7 bases from J, with 14 bases between. Germline V CDR1 and CDR2: LNHDA, SQIVND (reference sequence). The CDR3 runs to 13 residues. The CDR3 reads CASTRGPAQPQHF. DNA of the CDR3: TGTGCCAGTACGAGGGGTCCGGCCCAGCCCCAGCATTTT.

In DNA form, the CDR3 reads TGTGCCAGCAGTTTATCGAGAGGGTACGGATCCTACGAGCAGTACTTC. This sequence encodes CASSLSRGYGSYEQYF. J is TRBJ2-7 and V is TRBV27, with D possibly matching TRBD2 (5 bases). The CDR3 has 16 residues. The V end lost 0 bases, the J end lost 1 base, and 13 bases lay between the germline ends. The germline V gene has CDR1 MNHEY and CDR2 SMNVEV (reference sequence).

The chain uses TRBV4-2 and TRBJ2-1; 9 bases align to TRBD2. Germline V gene data show CDR1 as LGHNA and CDR2 as YNFKEQ. The CDR3 runs to 17 residues. J lost 7 bases, V lost 0 bases, and 10 bases had no gene match. CDR3 region: CASSQDPPRGGVNEQFF. In nucleotides, the CDR3 is TGTGCCAGCAGCCAAGATCCCCCGCGGGGGGGCGTAAATGAGCAGTTCTTC.

The chain links TRBV7-2 to TRBJ2-3; TRBD2 agrees at 8 bases. The CDR3 loop spans 16 amino acids. The trim removed 3 bases at V and 2 bases at J, leaving 7 bases unmatched. Per germline, CDR1 SGHTA and CDR2 FQGNSA. The CDR3 DNA reads TGTGCCAGCAGCTTCCAGGCGGGGGGCCCCACAGATACGCAGTATTTT. Amino acid sequence: CASSFQAGGPTDTQYF.

The rearrangement joins TRBV10-1 to TRBJ1-4, with D tentatively TRBD1 (5 bases). Germline V gives CDR1 WNHNN, CDR2 SYGVQD (reference sequence). V shed 8 bases and J shed 9 bases, with 13 bases lying between them. This CDR3 region has 12 residues. The CDR3 DNA is TGCGCCAGCGTCAGGGAAGTGAAAAAACTGTTTTTT. Translation gives CASVREVKKLFF.

The chain's CDR3 is CASSPPRQGIRVVGTEAFF. CDR3 nucleotides: TGTGCCAGCTCACCACCGCGCCAGGGGATCCGGGTCGTGGGTACTGAAGCTTTCTTT. This chain uses TRBV18 with TRBJ1-1; D may be TRBD1 (6 bases). From germline, CDR1 is KGHSH and CDR2 LQKENI. This CDR3 region has 19 residues. Deletions cut 0 bases from V and 5 bases from J, with 25 bases between.

The V call is TRBV9, the J call TRBJ1-1, with D possibly TRBD1 on 5 matching bases. Germline values: CDR1 SGDLS, CDR2 YYNGEE. The V end lost 2 bases, the J end lost 1 base, and 15 bases lay between the germline ends. The CDR3 has 16 residues. CDR3 loop: CASSVLPRGPNTEAFF. CDR3 nucleotides: TGTGCCAGCAGCGTCCTCCCTCGGGGACCGAACACTGAAGCTTTCTTT.